This paragraph covers one TCR beta chain sequence. These data are taken from a study of technical replicates of blood from several donors. Sequencing was performed with immunoSEQ multiplex PCR; in TCRdb, only in-frame clones are kept and a portion is missing. The table lists around 83,000 clones, 85% to 95% of them singletons. V trimming: 5 bases; J trimming: 5 bases; junction bases outside the gene matches: 21. The CDR3 contains 19 residues. CDR1 PRHDT and CDR2 FYEKMQ come from the germline V gene (reference sequence). What was sequenced was T cells isolated from PBMCs. The clonotype comes from a human donor in good health. The chain uses TRBV13 and TRBJ2-1; TRBD2 matches at 7 bases. CDR3 bases: TGTGCCAGCAGCCATATCTATAAATATACCGGGACTACCGACAATGAGCAGTTCTTC. Protein sequence: CASSHIYKYTGTTDNEQFF.